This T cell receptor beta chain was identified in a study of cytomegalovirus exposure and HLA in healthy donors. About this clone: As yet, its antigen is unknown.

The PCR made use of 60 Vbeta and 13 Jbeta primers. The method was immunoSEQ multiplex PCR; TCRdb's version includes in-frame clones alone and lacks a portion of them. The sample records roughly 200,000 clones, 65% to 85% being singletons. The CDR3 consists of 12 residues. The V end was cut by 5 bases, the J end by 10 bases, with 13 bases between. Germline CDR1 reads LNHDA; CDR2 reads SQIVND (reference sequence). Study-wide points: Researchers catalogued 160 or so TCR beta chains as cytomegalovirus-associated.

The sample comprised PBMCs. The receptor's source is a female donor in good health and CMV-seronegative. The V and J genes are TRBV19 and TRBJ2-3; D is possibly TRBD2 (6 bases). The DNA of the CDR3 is TGTGCCAGTAGTGGGGCGGGAACGGCGCAGTATTTT. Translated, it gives CASSGAGTAQYF.